Given below is one TCR beta chain in context. It lacks a known antigen. Base-call qualities are not available, and no considerably larger clone is one nucleotide away. This record comes from a study of Ad26.COV2.S vaccination and SARS-CoV-2 variants (dated by TCRdb to the early 2020s). For context, the study as a whole: Vaccine-arm donors came from COV1001, a multicentre, randomized, double-blind, placebo-controlled phase I-IIa trial of Ad26.COV2.S in healthy adults. The TCR-sequenced set comprised around 30 samples: around 20 Ad26.COV2.S vaccine recipients, 5 placebo recipients and 8 SARS-CoV-2 convalescent individuals. Throughout the experiments and outcome assessment, investigators stayed blinded to trial group allocation. Dosing of Ad26.COV2.S was intramuscular, at either 5x10^10 or 1x10^11 viral particles, delivered as one shot or as two shots spaced 56 days apart. TCRbeta repertoire sequencing served as the tool for gauging how specific and how broad the SARS-CoV-2-reactive T cell receptors were following Ad26.COV2.S vaccination. Participants in the trial were split at random into five groups of five each, receiving low-dose or high-dose Ad26.COV2.S once or twice, or else placebo on both occasions.

The CDR3, from cysteine to phenylalanine, totals 15 residues. The only DNA kept is the CDR3, 45 bases in frame from the first base. The germline V gene provides CDR1 SGHRS and CDR2 YFSETQ. The germline V and J ends show losses of 3 bases and 6 bases respectively, and no gene match explains 12 bases of the junction. The treatment or condition label here, explained by the study, means: 19 received Ad26.COV2.S at low or high dose, single or two shots; about 5 received placebo; per-sample allocation not given. Repertoires of vaccine and placebo recipients were sequenced from samples collected on day 63 after the first injection. Between 29 July and 7 August 2020, Cohort 1b enrolled 25 adults aged 18-55 years at one site in Boston, USA. Ad26.COV2.S consisted of a replication-incompetent adenovirus type 26 vector by which a prefusion-stabilized SARS-CoV-2 spike protein from the original Wuhan strain was expressed.

Summary of the overall study and its limitations: Vaccine and placebo recipients had similar non-spike TCR breadth, a finding consistent with the vaccine containing only spike. It was noted by the authors that total T cell responses may have been underestimated by the TCR breadth and depth analyses. Spike-specific TCR breadth was higher in Ad26.COV2.S recipients than in placebo recipients (P = 0.0014). The study lacked the statistical power to compare responses across vaccine doses or regimens. After vaccination, substantial breadth of spike-specific CD8+ and CD4+ T cell responses was reported.

The immunoSEQ Assay was used to sequence TCRbeta CDR3 regions. After extraction, genomic DNA underwent amplification by bias-controlled multiplex PCR, followed by high-throughput sequencing. The original methods were these. To quantify the absolute abundance of each unique TCRbeta CDR3 region, sequences were collapsed and filtered. T cell fraction was estimated by normalization of TCRbeta template counts to usable DNA, with usable DNA being measured through amplification of reference genes present in all nucleated cells. Repertoire TCRs were annotated as SARS-CoV-2-specific by exact matching of V gene, CDR3 amino acid sequence and J gene to a known reactive TCR set. MIRA supplied the reference SARS-CoV-2 TCR set, which was filtered for enrichment in COVID-19-positive ImmuneCODE repertoires so that public or cross-reactive TCRs were removed. Using the MIRA antigens, annotated TCRs were further analysed by specific ORF or by position within an ORF. Breadth was defined as the number of annotated unique rearrangements divided by the total number of unique productive rearrangements, and depth was defined as the summed frequency of the annotated unique rearrangements. Two-sided Wilcoxon rank-sum tests were applied when comparing TCR breadth between groups. TCRdb took this table from immuneACCESS and kept in-frame rearrangements with V and J called. Such tables lack part of the clones; where checked against another copy, unresolved V genes explain under half of the gap, and the rest is unexplained. From that table come the V and J calls and clone size; the DNA was used to work out D and trimming. Within this sample are approximately 280,000 clones, with 80% to 90% of them counted one time only. The ten top clones hold around 3% of the sample.

The V and J segments used are TRBV5-1 and TRBJ2-7; 7 central bases correspond to TRBD1. Sequenced here: peripheral blood, sampled in a trial of Ad26.COV2.S vaccine versus placebo. The clonotype was recovered from a person between 18 and 60 years old who received the Ad26.COV2.S COVID-19 vaccine or a placebo. The DNA sequence is given as TGCGCCAGCAGCTGGGGAACAGGGGCCCCCCGCGAGCAGTACTTC. Its protein reads: CASSWGTGAPREQYF. With the portions outside the CDR3 filled from the reference TRBV5-1 and TRBJ2-7 genes, the complete variable region becomes KAGVTQTPRYLIKTRGQQVTLSCSPISGHRSVSWYQQTPGQGLQFLFEYFSETQRNKGNFPGRFSGRQFSNSRSEMNVSTLELGDSALYLCASSWGTGAPREQYFGPGTRLTVT.